These T cell receptor beta chains were read from a single sample in a study of early T cells in non-severe SARS-CoV-2 infection. TCRdb analysed the 5' RACE reads with MiXCR anew, one entry per CDR3 protein. The sample yields fewer than 80,000 distinct CDR3 sequences, almost 9% seen once. This specimen consisted of whole blood, obtained at baseline. The receptors were gathered from an adult who was a healthcare worker with PCR-confirmed SARS-CoV-2 infection or an uninfected control (not recorded which). Each CDR3 is given with its conserved first and last residue. The D gene is left open where the match is weak. Only part of the rows carry a size: once, few, many, or a class if the clone is expanded.

few	.	12	TRBV29-1	TRBJ1-5	CSVTDSNQPQHF	TGCAGCGTTACGGATAGCAATCAGCCCCAGCATTTT
.	TRBD2	13	TRBV20-1	TRBJ2-7	CSATSGGSYEQYF	TGCAGTGCAACCAGCGGGGGCTCCTACGAGCAGTACTTC
many	.	15	TRBV2	TRBJ1-6	CASSEPASRNSPLHF	TGTGCCAGCAGTGAACCGGCATCCCGGAATTCACCCCTCCACTTT
.	TRBD1	12	TRBV29-1	TRBJ2-7	CSVGTGGYEQYF	TGCAGCGTCGGGACAGGGGGCTACGAGCAGTACTTC
few	.	13	TRBV7-6	TRBJ2-5	CASSPQGMETQYF	TGTGCCAGCAGCCCCCAGGGTATGGAGACCCAGTACTTC
many	.	12	TRBV6-1	TRBJ1-2	CASSERGSGYTF	TGTGCCAGCAGTGAAAGAGGGTCTGGCTACACCTTC
many	.	13	TRBV6-1	TRBJ1-5	CASSEATYQPQHF	TGTGCCAGCAGTGAAGCGACCTATCAGCCCCAGCATTTT
.	.	13	TRBV7-3	TRBJ1-1	CASSYQGNTEAFF	TGTGCCAGCAGCTATCAGGGGAACACTGAAGCTTTCTTT
few	.	15	TRBV7-9	TRBJ1-4	CASSLGTGQNEKLFF	TGTGCCAGCAGCTTAGGAACAGGACAGAATGAAAAACTGTTTTTT
many	.	14	TRBV7-9	TRBJ2-1	CASSLEGWNNEQFF	TGTGCCAGCAGCTTAGAGGGCTGGAACAATGAGCAGTTCTTC
few	.	14	TRBV12-3/TRBV12-4	TRBJ2-7	CASSLTGSSGEQYF	TGTGCCAGCAGCCTTACCGGGAGTTCTGGGGAGCAGTACTTC
many	.	13	TRBV7-2	TRBJ2-7	CASSARRSSEQYF	TGTGCCAGCAGCGCCCGGCGGTCAAGCGAGCAGTACTTC
.	.	14	TRBV20-1	TRBJ2-5	CSARQNDLKETQYF	TGCAGTGCCCGACAGAACGACCTAAAAGAGACCCAGTACTTC
many	.	13	TRBV2	TRBJ2-2	CARDRDDTGELFF	TGTGCCAGGGACCGGGATGACACCGGGGAGCTGTTTTTT
few	.	14	TRBV7-2	TRBJ2-4	CASSLDAGPDIQYF	TGTGCCAGCAGCTTAGATGCAGGGCCGGACATTCAGTACTTC
many	.	13	TRBV12-3/TRBV12-4	TRBJ2-7	CASRFSLNYEQYF	TGTGCCAGCAGATTTAGTCTGAACTACGAGCAGTACTTC
.	TRBD1	15	TRBV5-4	TRBJ2-7	CASSWGGTGGDEQYF	TGTGCCAGCAGCTGGGGCGGGACAGGGGGAGACGAGCAGTACTTC
many	.	17	TRBV12-2	TRBJ1-2	CASRLAPLGDSIDGYTF	TGTGCAAGTCGCTTAGCCCCTCTTGGGGACTCCATTGATGGCTACACCTTC
.	TRBD2	17	TRBV5-1	TRBJ2-1	CASSFLQVAGGYNEQFF	TGCGCCAGCAGCTTCCTTCAGGTAGCGGGGGGTTACAATGAGCAGTTCTTC
few	TRBD1	14	TRBV10-3	TRBJ1-5	CAISRQGADQPQHF	TGTGCCATCAGCCGACAGGGGGCCGATCAGCCCCAGCATTTT
many	.	13	TRBV12-3/TRBV12-4	TRBJ2-5	CASRAGPERTQYF	TGTGCCAGCAGAGCCGGCCCCGAGCGGACCCAGTACTTC
many	TRBD2	16	TRBV7-2	TRBJ2-3	CASSSGLAGAVDTQYF	TGTGCCAGCAGCTCTGGACTAGCGGGAGCGGTAGATACGCAGTATTTT
many	.	13	TRBV6-6	TRBJ2-3	CASSSPGTDTQYF	TGTGCCAGCAGTTCGCCGGGCACAGATACGCAGTATTTT
many	.	12	TRBV20-1	TRBJ2-1	CSVAAGGPARGF	TGCAGTGTGGCGGCCGGCGGCCCCGCAAGGGGGTTC
many	.	16	TRBV7-2	TRBJ1-6	CASSLEFERPSSPLHF	TGTGCCAGCAGCTTAGAATTTGAGAGACCGAGCTCACCCCTCCACTTT
many	.	15	TRBV4-3	TRBJ1-2	CASSQDRVINYGYTF	TGCGCCAGCAGCCAAGACAGGGTAATTAACTATGGCTACACCTTC
.	TRBD1	13	TRBV7-9	TRBJ2-7	CASSSGQGDEQYF	TGTGCCAGCAGCTCCGGACAGGGGGACGAGCAGTACTTC
many	TRBD1	15	TRBV12-3/TRBV12-4	TRBJ2-5	CASSRDRNPGETQYF	TGTGCCAGCAGCAGGGACAGGAATCCGGGAGAGACCCAGTACTTC
.	.	13	TRBV7-2	TRBJ2-3	CASSLVDTDTQYF	TGTGCCAGCAGCTTAGTAGACACAGATACGCAGTATTTT
many	TRBD2	14	TRBV7-9	TRBJ2-1	CASRPSGVYNEQFF	TGTGCCAGCAGGCCTAGCGGGGTCTACAATGAGCAGTTCTTC
.	.	12	TRBV11-2	TRBJ2-7	CASSFGFYEQYF	TGTGCCAGCAGCTTCGGGTTCTACGAGCAGTACTTC
many	.	15	TRBV7-6	TRBJ2-1	CASSAVLGANNEQFF	TGTGCCAGCAGCGCCGTTCTCGGGGCCAACAATGAGCAGTTCTTC
few	.	14	TRBV7-9	TRBJ1-2	CASSSSGTETDGTF	TGTGCCAGCAGCTCTTCCGGGACGGAGACTGACGGCACCTTC
.	TRBD2	17	TRBV12-3/TRBV12-4	TRBJ2-2	CASSLVRLAGNTGELFF	TGTGCCAGCAGTTTAGTGAGGCTAGCGGGGAACACCGGGGAGCTGTTTTTT
.	.	15	TRBV29-1	TRBJ2-2	CSVEAGRANTGELFF	TGCAGCGTTGAAGCTGGCAGGGCGAACACCGGGGAGCTGTTTTTT
.	.	16	TRBV5-6	TRBJ2-3	CASSGGQAASADTQYF	TGTGCCAGCAGCGGAGGACAGGCCGCTAGCGCAGATACGCAGTATTTT
many	TRBD2	16	TRBV6-6	TRBJ2-1	CASTRPLAGENNEQFF	TGTGCCAGCACCCGCCCGCTAGCGGGAGAAAACAATGAGCAGTTCTTC
.	.	15	TRBV19	TRBJ2-7	CASSTWQVKPYEQYF	TGTGCCAGTAGTACTTGGCAGGTGAAACCCTACGAGCAGTACTTC
few	TRBD1	14	TRBV12-3/TRBV12-4	TRBJ1-2	CASSRRTGSYGYTF	TGTGCCAGCAGCCGCCGGACAGGTTCTTATGGCTACACCTTC
many	.	15	TRBV20-1	TRBJ1-4	CSASSPGVHNEKLFF	TGCAGTGCTAGCTCACCAGGCGTCCATAATGAAAAACTGTTTTTT
once	.	14	TRBV19	TRBJ2-2	CASSNPGDFRELFF	TGTGCCAGTAGTAATCCAGGGGATTTTCGGGAGCTGTTTTTT
many	.	15	TRBV20-1	TRBJ2-7	CSARHSGTDVYEQYF	TGCAGTGCTAGACATTCCGGGACGGACGTCTACGAGCAGTACTTC
few	.	16	TRBV6-5	TRBJ2-1	CASSYVQGLSYNEQFF	TGTGCCAGCAGTTACGTACAGGGTCTCTCCTACAATGAGCAGTTCTTC
.	.	15	TRBV10-3	TRBJ2-7	CAISESEGSGYEQYF	TGTGCCATCAGTGAGTCGGAGGGTAGCGGTTACGAGCAGTACTTC
few	.	12	TRBV14	TRBJ1-6	CASSHRGPSLHF	TGTGCCAGCAGCCATCGAGGGCCCTCCCTCCACTTT
many	.	11	TRBV18	TRBJ2-7	CASSGGYEQYF	TGTGCCAGCTCCGGGGGATACGAGCAGTACTTC
few	.	12	TRBV29-1	TRBJ1-1	CSVDIGATEAFF	TGCAGCGTTGATATAGGGGCCACTGAAGCTTTCTTT
.	.	13	TRBV9	TRBJ1-2	CASSVAGVYGYTF	TGTGCCAGCAGCGTAGCAGGGGTCTATGGCTACACCTTC
many	TRBD2	15	TRBV13	TRBJ2-1	CASSIGTSGWNEQFF	TGTGCCAGCAGCATCGGGACTAGCGGTTGGAATGAGCAGTTCTTC
many	TRBD2	17	TRBV9	TRBJ2-1	CASSSDVAGGPPNEQFF	TGTGCCAGCAGCTCAGACGTCGCGGGAGGGCCCCCCAATGAGCAGTTCTTC
many	.	16	TRBV12-3/TRBV12-4	TRBJ2-1	CASSWGVVPSYNEQFF	TGTGCCAGCAGTTGGGGGGTAGTCCCCTCCTACAATGAGCAGTTCTTC